The rows below give T cell receptor beta chains drawn from one sample of a study of spatial heterogeneity in lung cancer. TCRdb re-called the 5' RACE reads through MiXCR, storing one row per CDR3 protein. Of 8,000 to 9,500 distinct CDR3 sequences listed, roughly 2.8% were seen once; the top ten hold roughly an eighth. This specimen consisted of lung tumor tissue, obtained at surgery. The receptors were sampled from a male donor with early-stage non-small cell lung cancer. Both conserved end residues are part of each CDR3. A D gene is named only where the DNA matches it firmly. For some rows the clone size is stated as once, few or many, or as a class when expanded; others skip it.

D: -; J: TRBJ1-6; size: many; V: TRBV18; CDR3: CASSPQVSSYNSPLHF; DNA: TGTGCCAGCTCACCACAAGTGAGCTCCTATAATTCACCCCTCCACTTT
D: -; J: TRBJ1-1; size: many; V: TRBV28; CDR3: CASSRQMNTEAFF; DNA: TGTGCCAGCAGTAGACAGATGAACACTGAAGCTTTCTTT
D: TRBD1; J: TRBJ2-3; size: medium-sized; V: TRBV24-1; CDR3: CATSDRTGKITDTQYF; DNA: TGTGCCACCAGTGATCGGACAGGGAAGATCACAGATACGCAGTATTTT
D: TRBD1; J: TRBJ2-7; size: medium-sized; V: TRBV6-1; CDR3: CASGYRDRGFDEQYF; DNA: TGTGCCAGCGGGTACCGGGACAGGGGGTTCGACGAGCAGTACTTC
D: -; J: TRBJ2-5; size: many; V: TRBV5-1; CDR3: CASSPTGPGRETQYF; DNA: TGCGCCAGCAGCCCCACCGGGCCTGGTCGGGAGACCCAGTACTTC
D: TRBD1; J: TRBJ1-2; size: many; V: TRBV28; CDR3: CASSSGQDRGGYGYTF; DNA: TGTGCCAGCAGTTCAGGGCAGGACAGGGGAGGATATGGCTACACCTTC
D: -; J: TRBJ2-5; size: many; V: TRBV19; CDR3: CASSRDRRGTQYF; DNA: TGTGCCAGTAGTCGGGATCGTAGGGGGACCCAGTACTTC
D: -; J: TRBJ2-5; size: many; V: TRBV29-1; CDR3: CSVAVTGTETQYF; DNA: TGCAGCGTTGCCGTAACAGGGACGGAGACCCAGTACTTC
D: -; J: TRBJ2-2; size: many; V: TRBV19; CDR3: CASRIRHENTGELFF; DNA: TGTGCCAGTAGGATCAGGCACGAGAACACCGGGGAGCTGTTTTTT
D: -; J: TRBJ1-6; size: many; V: TRBV11-2; CDR3: CASSLDPSQRDLHF; DNA: TGTGCCAGCAGCTTAGACCCCTCCCAAAGAGACCTCCACTTT
D: -; J: TRBJ1-5; size: many; V: TRBV19; CDR3: CASSSHQPGAPQHF; DNA: TGTGCCAGTAGTAGCCACCAGCCGGGGGCGCCCCAGCATTTT
D: -; J: TRBJ2-7; size: many; V: TRBV7-2; CDR3: CASSIPGEEQYF; DNA: TGTGCCAGCAGTATTCCCGGTGAAGAGCAGTACTTC
D: -; J: TRBJ2-5; size: many; V: TRBV20-1; CDR3: CSARDSQGKETQYF; DNA: TGCAGTGCTAGAGACTCCCAGGGGAAAGAGACCCAGTACTTC
D: -; J: TRBJ2-3; size: many; V: TRBV19; CDR3: CASSTTRRDTQYF; DNA: TGTGCCAGTAGTACCACACGGAGAGATACGCAGTATTTT
D: -; J: TRBJ2-1; size: many; V: TRBV7-8; CDR3: CASSPQGRRDEQFF; DNA: TGTGCCAGCAGCCCCCAGGGTCGGCGGGATGAGCAGTTCTTC
D: -; J: TRBJ2-1; size: many; V: TRBV5-8; CDR3: CASSLGESSYNEQFF; DNA: TGTGCCAGCAGCTTGGGGGAGAGCTCCTACAATGAGCAGTTCTTC
D: TRBD1; J: TRBJ1-5; size: many; V: TRBV5-5; CDR3: CASSYDGTGYRAQHF; DNA: TGTGCCAGCAGCTATGACGGGACAGGGTATCGGGCCCAGCATTTT
D: -; J: TRBJ1-5; size: medium-sized; V: TRBV27; CDR3: CASSQTGTKGNQPQHF; DNA: TGTGCCAGCAGTCAGACCGGGACAAAAGGCAATCAGCCCCAGCATTTT
D: TRBD1; J: TRBJ1-5; size: many; V: TRBV28; CDR3: CASSLLDRENQPQHF; DNA: TGTGCCAGCAGTTTGTTGGACAGGGAAAATCAGCCCCAGCATTTT
D: -; J: TRBJ1-2; size: many; V: TRBV28; CDR3: CASSPGTFGGYTF; DNA: TGTGCCAGCAGTCCCGGGACGTTCGGGGGCTACACCTTC
D: -; J: TRBJ1-1; size: many; V: TRBV28; CDR3: CASSSLGNRLMNTEAFF; DNA: TGTGCCAGCAGCTCCTTGGGTAACAGATTAATGAACACTGAAGCTTTCTTT
D: -; J: TRBJ2-7; size: many; V: TRBV12-3/TRBV12-4; CDR3: CASSSGKGGYEQYF; DNA: TGTGCCAGCAGTAGTGGGAAGGGGGGTTACGAGCAGTACTTC
D: -; J: TRBJ1-2; size: medium-sized; V: TRBV11-2; CDR3: CASSLQGRGYTF; DNA: TGTGCCAGCAGCTTACAGGGTCGTGGCTACACCTTC
D: TRBD1; J: TRBJ2-4; size: medium-sized; V: TRBV20-1; CDR3: CSATDRETGSSNIQYF; DNA: TGCAGTGCTACTGACAGGGAAACCGGGTCTTCAAACATTCAGTACTTC
D: TRBD2; J: TRBJ2-1; size: medium-sized; V: TRBV6-6; CDR3: CASIISGGYEQFF; DNA: TGTGCCAGCATTATAAGCGGGGGCTATGAGCAGTTCTTC
D: -; J: TRBJ1-4; size: -; V: TRBV5-2; CDR3: CASKQPSAEKLFF; DNA: TGTGCCAGCAAACAGCCTTCGGCCGAAAAACTGTTTTTT
D: TRBD1; J: TRBJ1-6; size: many; V: TRBV28; CDR3: CASSLGTGGSYNSPLHF; DNA: TGTGCCAGCAGTTTGGGGACAGGGGGCTCCTATAATTCACCCCTCCACTTT
D: TRBD1; J: TRBJ2-6; size: many; V: TRBV7-3; CDR3: CASSNRGQAGANVLTF; DNA: TGTGCCAGCAGTAACAGGGGGCAGGCTGGGGCCAACGTCCTGACTTTC
D: -; J: TRBJ2-1; size: many; V: TRBV7-2; CDR3: CASSLEEVKQFF; DNA: TGTGCCAGCAGCTTGGAGGAAGTGAAGCAGTTCTTC
D: TRBD1; J: TRBJ1-5; size: many; V: TRBV12-3/TRBV12-4; CDR3: CASKPTGDQPQHF; DNA: TGTGCCAGCAAACCGACAGGGGATCAGCCCCAGCATTTT
D: -; J: TRBJ1-5; size: many; V: TRBV6-6; CDR3: CASSPTAGSNQPQHF; DNA: TGTGCCAGCAGCCCGACGGCGGGGAGCAATCAGCCCCAGCATTTT
D: TRBD1; J: TRBJ1-2; size: medium-sized; V: TRBV7-6; CDR3: CASSPNAGTGGYGYTF; DNA: TGTGCCAGCAGCCCTAACGCCGGGACAGGGGGTTATGGCTACACCTTC
D: TRBD1; J: TRBJ1-1; size: many; V: TRBV6-5; CDR3: CASSYSYRGYTEAFF; DNA: TGTGCCAGCAGTTACTCCTACAGGGGATACACTGAAGCTTTCTTT